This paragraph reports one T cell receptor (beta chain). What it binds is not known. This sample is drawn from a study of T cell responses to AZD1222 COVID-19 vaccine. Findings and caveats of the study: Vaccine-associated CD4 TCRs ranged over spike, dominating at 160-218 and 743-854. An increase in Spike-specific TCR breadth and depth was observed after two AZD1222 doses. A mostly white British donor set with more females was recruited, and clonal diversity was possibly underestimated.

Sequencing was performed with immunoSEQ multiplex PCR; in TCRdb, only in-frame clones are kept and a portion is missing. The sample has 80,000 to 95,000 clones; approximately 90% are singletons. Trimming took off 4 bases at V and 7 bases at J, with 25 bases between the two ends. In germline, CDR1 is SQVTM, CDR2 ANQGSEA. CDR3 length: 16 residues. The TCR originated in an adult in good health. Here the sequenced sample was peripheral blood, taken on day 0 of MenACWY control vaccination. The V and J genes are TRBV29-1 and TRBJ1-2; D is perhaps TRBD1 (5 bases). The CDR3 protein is CSVVGVQGSIGLGYTF. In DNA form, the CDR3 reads TGCAGCGTTGTAGGTGTGCAGGGTTCGATCGGCCTTGGCTACACCTTC.